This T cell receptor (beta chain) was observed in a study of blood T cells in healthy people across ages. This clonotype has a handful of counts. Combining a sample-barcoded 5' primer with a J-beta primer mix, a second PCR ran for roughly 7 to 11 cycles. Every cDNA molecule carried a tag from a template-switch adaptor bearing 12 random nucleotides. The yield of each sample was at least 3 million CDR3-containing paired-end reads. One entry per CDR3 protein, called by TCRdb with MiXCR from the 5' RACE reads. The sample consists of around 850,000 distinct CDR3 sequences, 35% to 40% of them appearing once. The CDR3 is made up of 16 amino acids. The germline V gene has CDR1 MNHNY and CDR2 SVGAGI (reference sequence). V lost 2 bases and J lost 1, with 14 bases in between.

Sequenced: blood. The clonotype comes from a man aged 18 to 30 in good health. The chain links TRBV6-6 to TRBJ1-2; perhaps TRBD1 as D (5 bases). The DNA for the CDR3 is TGTGCCAGCAGTTACGAATCGGGGCAGGGTAACTATGGCTACACCTTC. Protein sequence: CASSYESGQGNYGYTF.